This entry lists 28 T cell receptor beta chains sequenced from one sample in a study of CD8 T cells in Susac syndrome. Random hexamers were used to reverse transcribe an amount of about 0.45 to 1 ug RNA. TCRdb passed the immunoSEQ multiplex PCR reads through MiXCR, listing each CDR3 protein once. The sample contains some 95,000 distinct CDR3 sequences, approximately 92% of which appear only once. The sample consisted of CD8+ T cells from PBMCs. The source is a human donor in good health.

This clonotype was counted once. The rearrangement links TRBV27 to TRBJ2-7, with 11 bases lining up with TRBD1. V gave up 5 bases and J gave up 3 bases; unmatched junction bases: 6. Germline V gives CDR1 MNHEY, CDR2 SMNVEV (reference sequence). The CDR3 spans 15 residues. The CDR3 loop reads CASSPWTGGFYEQYF. CDR3 nucleotide sequence: TGTGCCAGCAGTCCATGGACAGGGGGCTTCTACGAGCAGTACTTC.

The chain uses TRBV29-1 and TRBJ2-1, with D possibly called TRBD1 or TRBD2 (5 bases each). This CDR3 contains 14 residues. Between the trimmed V and J ends, which lost 0 bases and 4 bases, there was a span of 10 bases. In germline, CDR1 is SQVTM, CDR2 ANQGSEA. This chain's CDR3 is CSVEDGAIYNEQFF. The CDR3, as DNA: TGCAGCGTTGAAGACGGGGCGATTTACAATGAGCAGTTCTTC.

The V and J genes are TRBV7-9 and TRBJ2-1, with D uncertain. The germline V and J ends were trimmed by 6 bases and 7 bases, with 10 bases remaining between them. Germline V lookup: CDR1 SEHNR, CDR2 FQNEAQ (reference sequence). This CDR3 spans 12 amino acids. The CDR3 bases are TGTGCCAGCAGGTCCTTGAAGAATGAGCAGTTCTTC. Translated: CASRSLKNEQFF.

The chain carries TRBV2 and TRBJ1-1; D gene unclear. The V gene's germline CDR1 is SNHLY and CDR2 FYNNEI. V gave up 6 bases and J gave up 4 bases, with 9 bases separating them. CDR3 length equals 12 residues. CDR3 protein: CASRTAGTEAFF. The CDR3 DNA reads as TGTGCCAGCAGAACAGCTGGCACTGAAGCTTTCTTT.

The V gene is TRBV12-5, the J gene TRBJ2-7; D is undetermined. The CDR3 is made up of 15 amino acids. Trimming took off 1 base at V and 7 bases at J, with 17 bases between the two ends. Germline V lookup: CDR1 LGHNT, CDR2 FRNRAP. The CDR3 nucleotides read TGTGCTAGTGGTTTGGCCACCGGGCACCCTAGGGAGCAGTACTTC. Translated: CASGLATGHPREQYF.

V and J are TRBV29-1 and TRBJ2-5, with D uncertain. Germline-derived CDR1 and CDR2 are SQVTM and ANQGSEA. V gave up 2 bases and J gave up 4 bases, with 11 bases separating them. This CDR3 is 13 amino acids long. Here the CDR3 DNA reads TGCAGCGTTGAATTTCAGGCCCGAGAGACCCAGTACTTC. Amino acids: CSVEFQARETQYF.

The chain links TRBV19 to TRBJ1-1, with 7 bases lining up with TRBD1. From germline, CDR1 is LNHDA and CDR2 SQIVND (reference sequence). The CDR3 spans 14 residues. V was clipped by 7 bases and J by 8 bases; unmatched bases: 13. The CDR3 DNA reads TGTGCCAGTACCCACGACAGGGATCATCGAGAAGCTTTCTTT. Translated: CASTHDRDHREAFF.

V is TRBV21-1 and J is TRBJ2-1; the table assigns TRBD2, which was not confirmed against the DNA. TRBV21-1 is termed a pseudogene. This CDR3 is built from 14 residues. CDR3 nucleotide sequence: TGTGCCACAGGGGCGGGAAGGACCTACAATGAGCAGTTCTTC. Residues: CATGAGRTYNEQFF.

The chain joins TRBV6-5 to TRBJ1-1, with D possibly being TRBD1 (5 bases). The CDR3 has 15 residues. V lost 5 bases and J lost 6, with 19 bases in between. In germline, CDR1 is MNHEY, CDR2 SVGAGI. The CDR3 DNA is TGTGCCAGCAGTACCTACACAGGTGGGATAGCTGAAGCTTTCTTT. It codes for CASSTYTGGIAEAFF.

V usage is TRBV19 and J usage is TRBJ2-3; D unresolved. V lost 6 bases to trimming and J lost 0 bases, with 4 bases between them. CDR1 and CDR2 (germline): LNHDA, SQIVND (reference sequence). This CDR3 is built from 12 residues. DNA of the CDR3: TGTGCCAGTAGCCTCAGCACAGATACGCAGTATTTT. It specifies CASSLSTDTQYF.

This clonotype was found once. The genes are TRBV13 and TRBJ2-5; the match to TRBD2 covers 12 bases. Looked up from germline, CDR1 is PRHDT and CDR2 is FYEKMQ (reference sequence). The J segment lost 3 bases and the V segment lost 4 bases, leaving 6 bases of the junction unmatched. This CDR3 has 16 amino acids. In nucleotides, the CDR3 is TGTGCCAGCAGCTACCGACTAGCGGGGGCCGAAGAGACCCAGTACTTC. This sequence encodes CASSYRLAGAEETQYF.

The genes are TRBV7-3 and TRBJ2-3; D gene uncertain. The CDR3 length is 15 residues. The germline V gene encodes CDR1 SGHTA and CDR2 FQGTGA. Trimming pared 5 bases from V and 2 bases from J, leaving 14 bases between. In DNA form, the CDR3 reads TGTGCCAGCAGCCCAGCCCCAACAATCACAGATACGCAGTATTTT. The encoded protein is CASSPAPTITDTQYF. Full variable domain (rest looked up from reference TRBV7-3 and TRBJ2-3): GAGVSQTPSNKVTEKGKYVELRCDPISGHTALYWYRQSLGQGPEFLIYFQGTGAADDSGLPNDRFFAVRPEGSVSTLKIQRTERGDSAVYLCASSPAPTITDTQYFGPGTRLTVL.

CDR3 DNA: TGTGCCAGCAGCTTGGGACTCGGGGGGCCCACCGGGGAGCTGTTTTTT. This sequence encodes CASSLGLGGPTGELFF. The chain joins TRBV5-6 to TRBJ2-2, with a possible D match to TRBD2 (7 bases). The germline V gene has CDR1 SGHDT and CDR2 YYEEEE. Trimming removed 0 bases at V and 4 bases at J, with 13 bases between. This CDR3 spans 16 amino acids.

This chain links TRBV7-9 with TRBJ2-7, with 7 bases fitting TRBD1. Germline V gene data show CDR1 as SEHNR and CDR2 as FQNEAQ (reference sequence). V was pared by 7 bases and J by 1 base, with 4 bases of the junction left unmatched. The CDR3 is made up of 13 amino acids. CDR3 protein: CASNRDRSYEQYF. The DNA of the CDR3 is TGTGCCAGCAATCGGGACAGATCCTACGAGCAGTACTTC.

The gene calls are TRBV7-8 and TRBJ2-1; D unresolved. V gave up 5 bases and J gave up 6 bases, with 5 bases separating them. The CDR3 has 11 residues. From germline, CDR1 is SGHVS and CDR2 FQNEAQ. In DNA, the CDR3 is TGTGCCAGCAGCCTACCCAATGAGCAGTTCTTC. As protein: CASSLPNEQFF.

This sequence joins TRBV6-5 and TRBJ2-7, with 10 bases lining up with TRBD1. From germline, CDR1 is MNHEY and CDR2 SVGAGI. The V segment lost 8 bases and the J segment 4 bases; nucleotides outside the gene matches: 5. This CDR3 region has 13 residues. The CDR3 here is CASGLGQGYEQYF. The CDR3 nucleotides are TGTGCCAGCGGTTTGGGACAGGGGTACGAGCAGTACTTC.

The gene calls are TRBV7-9 and TRBJ2-2; perhaps D is TRBD1 or TRBD2 (6 bases each). V lost 11 bases and J lost 0, with 16 bases in between. Germline loops: CDR1 SEHNR, CDR2 FQNEAQ (reference sequence). This CDR3 contains 15 residues. Here the CDR3 DNA reads TGTGCCGAAATGGAGGGGGTGACGAACACCGGGGAGCTGTTTTTT. Translation gives CAEMEGVTNTGELFF.

The genes are TRBV20-1 and TRBJ1-2; D gene ambiguous. CDR1 DFQATT and CDR2 SNEGSKA come from the germline V gene (reference sequence). With 8 bases removed from V and 5 bases from J, the gap between germline ends came to 18 bases. The CDR3 has 13 amino acids. This CDR3 is CSITVGSSYGYTF. In DNA, the CDR3 is TGCAGTATCACCGTCGGTAGTAGTTATGGCTACACCTTC.

This chain uses TRBV3-1 with TRBJ2-7, with no clear D. The germline V gene has CDR1 LGHDT and CDR2 YNNKEL (reference sequence). The CDR3 has 16 amino acids. V was cut by 4 bases and J by 0 bases, with 16 bases left in between. The DNA of the CDR3 is TGTGCCAGCAGCCCCCGGTACCTATCTTACTCCTACGAGCAGTACTTC. Amino acids: CASSPRYLSYSYEQYF.

CDR3 region: CASSQDLELYEQYF. CDR3 bases: TGCGCCAGCAGCCAAGATCTGGAATTATACGAGCAGTACTTC. The chain is built from TRBV4-1 and TRBJ2-7; no clear D. CDR1 is MGHRA and CDR2 is YSYEKL in the germline V gene. The CDR3 loop spans 14 amino acids. The ends were cut back, 0 bases at V and 4 bases at J, with 10 bases in the middle.

This chain uses TRBV19 with TRBJ2-1, with 7 bases identical to TRBD2. Germline CDR1 LNHDA, CDR2 SQIVND (reference sequence). The CDR3 is made up of 15 amino acids. Germline trimming cut 9 bases from V and 9 bases from J; bases unmatched to any gene: 17. The CDR3 is CASVLGAGEYGEQFF. The CDR3 coding sequence is TGTGCCAGCGTTCTCGGTGCGGGGGAGTATGGTGAGCAGTTCTTC.

This chain connects TRBV11-2 to TRBJ1-5, with D possibly matching TRBD1 (5 bases). V was shortened by 4 bases and J by 3 bases, with 13 bases between the two germline ends. The CDR3 sequence is 15 residues long. The germline gives CDR1 SGHAT, CDR2 FQNNGV. CDR3 residues: CASSWSGDPNQPQHF. The CDR3 nucleotides read TGTGCCAGCAGCTGGAGCGGGGACCCCAATCAGCCCCAGCATTTT.

The V call is TRBV9, the J call TRBJ1-3; possible D gene TRBD1, 5 bases. The CDR3 runs to 15 residues. Trimming stripped 2 bases from V and 0 bases from J, with 9 bases between. CDR1 and CDR2 from the germline V gene are SGDLS and YYNGEE. CDR3 nucleotides: TGTGCCAGCAGCGTCCGGGGGTTCTCTGGAAACACCATATATTTT. Translated, it gives CASSVRGFSGNTIYF. The full variable domain, rest sourced from reference TRBV9 and TRBJ1-3, is DSGVTQTPKHLITATGQRVTLRCSPRSGDLSVYWYQQSLDQGLQFLIQYYNGEERAKGNILERFSAQQFPDLHSELNLSSLELGDSALYFCASSVRGFSGNTIYFGEGSWLTVV.

The chain uses TRBV2 and TRBJ2-1; 8 bases fit TRBD2. The CDR3 totals 13 residues. Germline-derived CDR1 and CDR2 are SNHLY and FYNNEI. V gave up 11 bases and J gave up 3 bases; unmatched junction bases: 6. The CDR3 DNA follows: TGTGCCGCACCCCGGGGGGGCTACAATGAGCAGTTCTTC. This encodes CAAPRGGYNEQFF.

The gene calls are TRBV9 and TRBJ1-3; D is unclear. CDR3 length equals 13 residues. Germline assignment: CDR1 SGDLS and CDR2 YYNGEE. V was trimmed by 3 bases and J by 0 bases, leaving 4 bases between them. The CDR3 loop is CASSASSGNTIYF. The CDR3 DNA reads as TGTGCCAGCAGCGCATCCTCTGGAAACACCATATATTTT.

The CDR3 DNA is TGTGCTAGTGGTTTCTTCCTGAGTGGATACGAGCAGTACTTC. Translation: CASGFFLSGYEQYF. This chain uses TRBV12-5 with TRBJ2-7; D gene uncertain. Trimming shortened V by 3 bases and J by 4 bases, and 13 bases separated the two germline ends. Germline V gene lookup returns CDR1 LGHNT and CDR2 FRNRAP. The CDR3 totals 14 residues. Combining the CDR3 with reference TRBV12-5 and TRBJ2-7 gives the whole variable domain DARVTQTPRHKVTEMGQEVTMRCQPILGHNTVFWYRQTMMQGLELLAYFRNRAPLDDSGMPKDRFSAEMPDATLATLKIQPSEPRDSAVYFCASGFFLSGYEQYFGPGTRLTVT.

The CDR3 DNA reads as TGTGCCAGCAGCTGGGCCGGGTTGGGCACTGAAGCTTTCTTT. The encoded protein is CASSWAGLGTEAFF. The chain combines TRBV5-8 with TRBJ1-1; D uncertain. Trimming shortened V by 3 bases and J by 4 bases, and 13 bases separated the two germline ends. CDR1 and CDR2 from the germline V gene are SGHTS and YDEGEE. This CDR3 comprises 14 residues.

V and J are TRBV2 and TRBJ1-2; D possibly corresponds to TRBD1 (5 bases). Per germline, CDR1 SNHLY and CDR2 FYNNEI. There are 14 residues in the CDR3. CDR3 region: CAARGGEVIGGYTF. In DNA, the CDR3 is TGTGCTGCTCGGGGGGGGGAAGTTATCGGAGGCTACACCTTC.